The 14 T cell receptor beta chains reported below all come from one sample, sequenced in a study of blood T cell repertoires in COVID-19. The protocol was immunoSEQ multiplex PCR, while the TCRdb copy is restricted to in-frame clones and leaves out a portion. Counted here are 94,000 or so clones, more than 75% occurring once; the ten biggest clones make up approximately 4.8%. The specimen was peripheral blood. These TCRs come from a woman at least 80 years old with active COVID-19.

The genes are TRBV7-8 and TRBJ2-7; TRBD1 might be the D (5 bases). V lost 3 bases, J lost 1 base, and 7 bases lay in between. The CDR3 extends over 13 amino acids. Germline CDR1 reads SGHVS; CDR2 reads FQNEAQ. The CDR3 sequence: CASSFGQSYEQYF. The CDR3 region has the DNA TGTGCCAGCAGCTTTGGACAATCCTACGAGCAGTACTTC.

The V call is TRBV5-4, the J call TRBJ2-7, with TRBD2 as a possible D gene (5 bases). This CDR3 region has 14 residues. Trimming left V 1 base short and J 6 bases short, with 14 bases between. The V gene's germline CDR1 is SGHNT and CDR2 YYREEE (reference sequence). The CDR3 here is CASSLNSGRGEQYF. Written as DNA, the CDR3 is TGTGCCAGCAGCTTGAATTCGGGGAGAGGCGAGCAGTACTTC.

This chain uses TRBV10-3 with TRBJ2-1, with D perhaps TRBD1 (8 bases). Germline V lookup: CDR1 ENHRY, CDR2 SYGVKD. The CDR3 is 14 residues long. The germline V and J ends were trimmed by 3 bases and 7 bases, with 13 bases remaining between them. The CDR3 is CAISEQGGLNEQFF. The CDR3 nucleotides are TGTGCCATCAGTGAACAGGGGGGGTTGAATGAGCAGTTCTTC.

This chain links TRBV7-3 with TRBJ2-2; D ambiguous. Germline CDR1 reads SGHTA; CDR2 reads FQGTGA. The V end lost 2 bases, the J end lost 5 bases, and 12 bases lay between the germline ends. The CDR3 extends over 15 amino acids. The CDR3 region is CASSLGAIKTGELFF. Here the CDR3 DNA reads TGTGCCAGCAGCTTAGGAGCGATAAAAACCGGGGAGCTGTTTTTT.

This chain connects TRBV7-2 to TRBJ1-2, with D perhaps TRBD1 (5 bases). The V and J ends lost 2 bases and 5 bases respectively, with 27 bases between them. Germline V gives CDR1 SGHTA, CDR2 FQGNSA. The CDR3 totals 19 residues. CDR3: CASSLSPGRVQGAGYGYTF. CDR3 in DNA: TGTGCCAGCAGCTTATCTCCAGGCCGGGTGCAGGGCGCGGGGTATGGCTACACCTTC.

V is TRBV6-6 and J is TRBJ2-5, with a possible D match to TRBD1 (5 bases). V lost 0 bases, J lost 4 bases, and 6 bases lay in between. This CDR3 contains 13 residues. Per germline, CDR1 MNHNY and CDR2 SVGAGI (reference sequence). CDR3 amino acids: CASSYSRGETQYF. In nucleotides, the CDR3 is TGTGCCAGCAGTTACTCAAGGGGAGAGACCCAGTACTTC.

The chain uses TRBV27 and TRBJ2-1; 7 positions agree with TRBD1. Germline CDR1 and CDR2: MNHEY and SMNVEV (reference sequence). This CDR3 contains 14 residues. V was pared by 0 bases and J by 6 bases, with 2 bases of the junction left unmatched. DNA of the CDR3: TGTGCCAGCAGTTTATCGGCAGGGGGCAATGAGCAGTTCTTC. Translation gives CASSLSAGGNEQFF.

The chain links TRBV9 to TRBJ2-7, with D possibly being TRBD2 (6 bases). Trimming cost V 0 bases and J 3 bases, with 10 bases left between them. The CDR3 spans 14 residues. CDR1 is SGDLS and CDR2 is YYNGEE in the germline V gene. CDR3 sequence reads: CASSVGGINYEQYF. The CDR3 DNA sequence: TGTGCCAGCAGCGTAGGCGGGATAAACTACGAGCAGTACTTC.

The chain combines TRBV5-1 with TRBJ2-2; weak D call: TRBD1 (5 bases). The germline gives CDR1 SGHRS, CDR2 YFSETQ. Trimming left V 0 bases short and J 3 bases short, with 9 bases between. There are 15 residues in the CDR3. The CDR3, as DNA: TGCGCCAGCAGCTTGGAGCAGGGTGACACCGGGGAGCTGTTTTTT. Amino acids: CASSLEQGDTGELFF.

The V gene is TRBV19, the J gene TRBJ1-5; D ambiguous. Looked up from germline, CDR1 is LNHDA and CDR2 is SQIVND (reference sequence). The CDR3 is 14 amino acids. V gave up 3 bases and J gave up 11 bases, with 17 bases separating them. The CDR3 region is CASSMALLDRAQHF. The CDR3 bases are TGTGCCAGTAGTATGGCACTCCTGGATCGGGCCCAGCATTTT.

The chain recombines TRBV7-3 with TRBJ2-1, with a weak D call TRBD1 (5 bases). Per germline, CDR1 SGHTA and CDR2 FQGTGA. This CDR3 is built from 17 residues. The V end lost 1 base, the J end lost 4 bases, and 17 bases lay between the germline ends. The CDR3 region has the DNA TGTGCCAGCAGCTTAATGGTTAGTCTGGGGCGGTACAATGAGCAGTTCTTC. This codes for CASSLMVSLGRYNEQFF.

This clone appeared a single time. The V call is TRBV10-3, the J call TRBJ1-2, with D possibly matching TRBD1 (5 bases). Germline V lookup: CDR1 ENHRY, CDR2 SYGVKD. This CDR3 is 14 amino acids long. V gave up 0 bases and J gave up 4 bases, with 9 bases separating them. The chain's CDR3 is CAISESSQGYGYTF. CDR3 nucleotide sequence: TGTGCCATCAGTGAGTCGTCCCAGGGCTATGGCTACACCTTC.

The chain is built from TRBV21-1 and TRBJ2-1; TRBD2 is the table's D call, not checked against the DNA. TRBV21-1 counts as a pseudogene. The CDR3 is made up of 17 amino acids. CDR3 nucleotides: TGTGCCAGTCTCGTAGGGGTAGCGGGAGTATTCTACAATGAGCAGTTCTTC. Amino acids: CASLVGVAGVFYNEQFF.

CDR3 in amino acids: CASSREGVEAFF. CDR3 nucleotides: TGTGCCAGCAGCCGAGAGGGGGTTGAAGCTTTCTTT. V gene TRBV5-4 combines with J gene TRBJ1-1; D may be TRBD1 (6 bases). The CDR3 consists of 12 residues. Per germline, CDR1 SGHNT and CDR2 YYREEE (reference sequence). Trimming took 4 bases from V and 7 from J, leaving 11 bases between them.